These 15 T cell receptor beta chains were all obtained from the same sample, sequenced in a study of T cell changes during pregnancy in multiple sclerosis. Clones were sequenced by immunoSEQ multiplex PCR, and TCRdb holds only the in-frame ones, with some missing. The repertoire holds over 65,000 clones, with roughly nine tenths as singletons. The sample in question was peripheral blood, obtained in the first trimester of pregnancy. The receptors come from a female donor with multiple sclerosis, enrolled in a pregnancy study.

CDR3 residues: CASSQGSGQDYEQYF. For the CDR3, the DNA is TGCGCCAGCAGCCAAGGGTCGGGACAAGATTACGAGCAGTACTTC. This rearrangement joins TRBV4-1 to TRBJ2-7, with a possible D match to TRBD1 (6 bases). CDR1 and CDR2 from the germline V gene are MGHRA and YSYEKL. Between the trimmed V and J ends, which lost 1 base and 4 bases, there was a span of 14 bases. This CDR3 region has 15 residues.

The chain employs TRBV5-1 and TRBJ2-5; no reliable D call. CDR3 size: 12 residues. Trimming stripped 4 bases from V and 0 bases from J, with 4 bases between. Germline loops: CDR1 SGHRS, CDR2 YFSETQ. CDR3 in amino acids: CASSHNQETQYF. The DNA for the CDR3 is TGCGCCAGCAGCCACAACCAAGAGACCCAGTACTTC.

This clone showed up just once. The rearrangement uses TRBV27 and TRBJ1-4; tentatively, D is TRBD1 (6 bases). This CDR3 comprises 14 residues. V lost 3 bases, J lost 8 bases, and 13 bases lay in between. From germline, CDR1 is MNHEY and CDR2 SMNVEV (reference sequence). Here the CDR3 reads CASSLTGLREKLFF. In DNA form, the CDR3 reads TGTGCCAGCAGTTTGACAGGTCTGAGGGAAAAACTGTTTTTT.

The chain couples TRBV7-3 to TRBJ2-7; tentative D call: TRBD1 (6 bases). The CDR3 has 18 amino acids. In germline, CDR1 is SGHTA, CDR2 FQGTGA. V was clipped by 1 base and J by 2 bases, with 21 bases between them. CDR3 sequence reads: CASSLNPIGRGRPYEQYF. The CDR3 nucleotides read TGTGCCAGCAGCTTAAACCCCATCGGCAGGGGAAGGCCCTACGAGCAGTACTTC.

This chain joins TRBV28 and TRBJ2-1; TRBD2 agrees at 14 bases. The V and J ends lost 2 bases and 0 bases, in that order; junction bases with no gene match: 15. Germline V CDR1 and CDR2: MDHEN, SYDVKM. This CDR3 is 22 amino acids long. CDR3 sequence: CASSLGHGTSGRVGDSYNEQFF. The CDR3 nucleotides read TGTGCCAGCAGTTTAGGACATGGGACTAGCGGGAGAGTCGGGGACTCCTACAATGAGCAGTTCTTC.

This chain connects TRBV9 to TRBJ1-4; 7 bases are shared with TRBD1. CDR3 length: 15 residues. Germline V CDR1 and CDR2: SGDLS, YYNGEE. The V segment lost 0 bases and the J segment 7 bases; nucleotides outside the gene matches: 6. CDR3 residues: CASSVERGLGEKLFF. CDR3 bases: TGTGCCAGCAGCGTAGAGAGGGGGCTAGGTGAAAAACTGTTTTTT.

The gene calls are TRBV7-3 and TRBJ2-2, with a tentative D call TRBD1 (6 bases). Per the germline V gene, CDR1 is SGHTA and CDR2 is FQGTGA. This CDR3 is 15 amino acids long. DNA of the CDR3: TGTTCCCAGCGAGGGGGAGTGATAAACACCGGGGAGCTGTTTTTT. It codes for CSQRGGVINTGELFF.

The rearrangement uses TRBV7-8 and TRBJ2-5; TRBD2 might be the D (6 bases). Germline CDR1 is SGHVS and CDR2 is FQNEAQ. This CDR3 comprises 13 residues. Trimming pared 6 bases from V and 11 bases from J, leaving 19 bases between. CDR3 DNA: TGTGCCAGCAGTGTAGTATCCGGGACTTCACAGTACTTC. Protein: CASSVVSGTSQYF.

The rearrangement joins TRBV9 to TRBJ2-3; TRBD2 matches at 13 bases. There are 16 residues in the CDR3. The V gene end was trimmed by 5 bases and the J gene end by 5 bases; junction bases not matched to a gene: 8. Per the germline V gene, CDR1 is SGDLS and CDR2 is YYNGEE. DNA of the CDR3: TGTGCCAGCAGTACAGGACTAGCGGGGGAGGGAGATACGCAGTATTTT. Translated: CASSTGLAGEGDTQYF.

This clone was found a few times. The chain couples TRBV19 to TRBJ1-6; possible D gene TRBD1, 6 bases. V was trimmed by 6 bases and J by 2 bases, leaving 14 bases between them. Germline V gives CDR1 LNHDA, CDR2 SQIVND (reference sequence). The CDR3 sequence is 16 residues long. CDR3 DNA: TGTGCCAGTAGAATAACACAGGGTGCCTATAATTCACCCCTCCACTTT. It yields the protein CASRITQGAYNSPLHF. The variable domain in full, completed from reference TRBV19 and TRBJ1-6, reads DGGITQSPKYLFRKEGQNVTLSCEQNLNHDAMYWYRQDPGQGLRLIYYSQIVNDFQKGDIAEGYSVSREKKESFPLTVTSAQKNPTAFYLCASRITQGAYNSPLHFGNGTRLTVT.

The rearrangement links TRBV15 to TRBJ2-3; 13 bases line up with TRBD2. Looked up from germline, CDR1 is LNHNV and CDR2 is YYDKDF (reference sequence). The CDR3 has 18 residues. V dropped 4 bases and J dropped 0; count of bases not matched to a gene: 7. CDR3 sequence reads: CATSNLWTSGGSTDTQYF. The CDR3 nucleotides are TGTGCCACCAGCAACCTCTGGACTAGCGGGGGTAGCACAGATACGCAGTATTTT.

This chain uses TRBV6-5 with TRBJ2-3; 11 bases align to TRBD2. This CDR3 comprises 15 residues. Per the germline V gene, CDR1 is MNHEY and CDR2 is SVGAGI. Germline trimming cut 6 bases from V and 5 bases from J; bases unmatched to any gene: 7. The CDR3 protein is CASRTLAGAGDTQYF. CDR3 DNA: TGTGCCAGCAGAACACTAGCGGGAGCTGGAGATACGCAGTATTTT.

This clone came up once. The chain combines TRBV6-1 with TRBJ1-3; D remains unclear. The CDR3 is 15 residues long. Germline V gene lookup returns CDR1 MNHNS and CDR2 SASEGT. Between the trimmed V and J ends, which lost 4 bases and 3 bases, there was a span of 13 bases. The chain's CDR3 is CASSVSQVFGNTIYF. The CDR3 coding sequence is TGTGCCAGCAGTGTCTCTCAGGTGTTTGGAAACACCATATATTTT.

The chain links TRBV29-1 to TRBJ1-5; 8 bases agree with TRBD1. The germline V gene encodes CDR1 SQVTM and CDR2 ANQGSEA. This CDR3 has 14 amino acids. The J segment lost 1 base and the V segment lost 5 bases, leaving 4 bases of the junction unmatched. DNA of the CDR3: TGCAGCGTTCGCGACAGGGGAAGCAATCAGCCCCAGCATTTT. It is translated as CSVRDRGSNQPQHF.

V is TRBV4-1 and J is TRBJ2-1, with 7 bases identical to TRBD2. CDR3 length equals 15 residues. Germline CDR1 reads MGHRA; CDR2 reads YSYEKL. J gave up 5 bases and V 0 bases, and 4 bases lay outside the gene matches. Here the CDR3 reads CASSQEPGLNNEQFF. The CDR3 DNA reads TGCGCCAGCAGCCAAGAACCGGGACTAAACAATGAGCAGTTCTTC.